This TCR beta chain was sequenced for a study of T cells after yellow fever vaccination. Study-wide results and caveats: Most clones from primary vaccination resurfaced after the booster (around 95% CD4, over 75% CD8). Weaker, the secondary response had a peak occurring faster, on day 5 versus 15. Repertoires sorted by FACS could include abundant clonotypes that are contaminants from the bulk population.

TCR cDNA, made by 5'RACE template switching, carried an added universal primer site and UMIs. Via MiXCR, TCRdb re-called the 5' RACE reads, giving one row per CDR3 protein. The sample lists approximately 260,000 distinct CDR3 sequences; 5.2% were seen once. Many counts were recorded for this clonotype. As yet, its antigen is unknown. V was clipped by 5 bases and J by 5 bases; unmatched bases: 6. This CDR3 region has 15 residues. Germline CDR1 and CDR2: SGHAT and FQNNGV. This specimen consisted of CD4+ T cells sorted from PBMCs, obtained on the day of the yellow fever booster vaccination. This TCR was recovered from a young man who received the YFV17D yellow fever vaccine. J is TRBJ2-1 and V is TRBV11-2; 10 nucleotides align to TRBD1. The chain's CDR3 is CASSKGDRGNNEQFF. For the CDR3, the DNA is TGTGCCAGCAGCAAAGGGGACAGGGGAAACAATGAGCAGTTCTTC.